The present T cell receptor beta chain was sequenced within a study of patients and donors after allogeneic stem cell transplantation. CDR3 size: 14 residues. The germline CDR1 and CDR2 sequences are SQVTM and ANQGSEA. V lost 8 bases to trimming and J lost 3 bases, with 19 bases between them. This clonotype was found a few times. TCRdb processed the RT-PCR reads anew with MiXCR; each CDR3 protein has one entry. The data show roughly 960,000 distinct CDR3 sequences, 18% seen once. The V call is TRBV29-1, the J call TRBJ1-1; possible D gene TRBD1, 6 bases. The sample taken for sequencing was blood, either unsorted or a sorted T cell fraction (not recorded which). The origin of this receptor is a human donor who was either an allogeneic HSCT recipient or a stem cell or donor lymphocyte infusion donor (not recorded which). It is not recorded whose cells these are; they may come from a transplant donor. This chain's CDR3 is CSFQPRGVDTEAFF. Here the CDR3 DNA reads TGCAGCTTTCAACCCAGGGGTGTCGACACTGAAGCTTTCTTT.